The source of this TCR beta chain is a study of shared clonotypes between healthy human individuals (dated by TCRdb to about 2020). In the study overall: The cohort included a few men and a couple of women between 18 and 49 years of age. Libraries were prepared and TCR repertoires were sequenced by different laboratories using diverse techniques, in order to increase sequencing depth and limit assay-specific biases. Blood TCR repertoires of about five healthy adults were deeply sequenced to estimate repertoire size and the extent of clonotype sharing between individuals. Per donor, leukapheresis produced somewhere between about 0.94 and 9 billion PBMCs. For each donor, CD4 naive and CD4 memory were each run on three plates, CD8 naive on two plates, and CD8 memory on one plate. General study outcomes and caveats: Only blood was sampled, and tissue TCR repertoires likely differ from those in blood. Clonotypes shared by all four sorted-subset donors showed higher generation probabilities than non-shared clonotypes. The genetic and exposure-history diversity represented was limited by the small number of donors. Around 5% of naive CD4, 3.5% of naive CD8, about 2.1% of memory CD4, and about 0.4% of memory CD8 clonotypes were shared across a few donors. Incomplete sequencing was indicated by rarefaction of sorted-subset datasets, despite the large sequencing depth. Larger estimated clonotype richness was generally found for naive subsets than for memory subsets. Based on pairwise subsampling, the degree of clonotype sharing among donors was expected to be affected by sequencing depth.

With regard to this clone: There is no known antigen for this receptor. No clone much larger than this one lies a single base away; base qualities are absent.

Using the deep immunoSEQ assay, TCR CDR3 regions were amplified from genomic DNA by multiplex PCR. For each cell subset, the extracted genomic DNA was distributed evenly across all wells of several immunoSEQ 96-well plates, and each plate served as one replicate. For sorted subsets, around 200 ng genomic DNA, equal to 30,000 or so T cell genomes, was loaded into each replicate PCR. Purified libraries were measured with a Qubit 3.0 fluorometer, size-checked on a Bioanalyzer 2100, and measured again with the KAPA Library Quantification kit. A separate single-read 150-cycle Illumina NextSeq 550 flow cell was used to sequence each immunoSEQ 96-well plate. The source study handled its data this way. Because the immunoSEQ output included only junctional sequences and no quality scores, the filtering could not be the same as the filtering used for full-length reads. Sequences were annotated with PyIR, a Python wrapper for IgBLAST v1.9, and V/J genes and CDR3 were assigned using IMGT germline references. Reads were removed for weak V/J assignments (E-value above 1e-6), missing CDR3, stop codons, out-of-frame junctions, or ambiguous translated residues. A V3J clonotype was defined by an identical inferred V gene, J gene, and CDR3 amino acid sequence. Percentage overlap between repertoires was calculated by dividing the number of shared unique clonotypes by the size of the smaller repertoire. RTK rarefaction, the Chao1 estimator, and Recon v2.1 estimates of unobserved clonotypes were used to assess repertoire richness. For all TCRbeta clonotypes obtained by the gDNA method from a handful of donors, generation probabilities were computed with OLGA. TCRdb took over this immuneACCESS table, retaining in-frame rearrangements with V and J assigned. Such tables are incomplete; in checked studies, under half of the missing clones stem from an unresolved V gene, and the remainder is unexplained. D and trimming were read from the DNA, whereas the V and J calls and clone size are those reported in that table. The sample table contains under 550,000 clones; only one count was recorded for 96% of them. The ten biggest clones cover roughly 0.06% of the sample.

From cysteine to phenylalanine, the CDR3 is 14 amino acids long. Left in the record is the CDR3 DNA by itself, 42 bases read in frame from the first base. The CDR1 and CDR2 encoded by the germline V gene are SNHLY and FYNNEI. V loses 5 bases of germline sequence and J loses 0 bases, and the interval between the two ends is 10 bases. The donors were healthy, HIV-negative adults with no recently reported acute infections or vaccinations. Every donor was a Caucasian adult residing in Nashville, Tennessee, USA. CD4+ T cells were enriched by magnetic negative selection; naive cells were then positively selected on CD45RA, and the negative fraction formed the memory subset. Blood was obtained by leukapheresis, after which PBMCs were separated by Ficoll-Histopaque density gradient centrifugation and cryopreserved in liquid nitrogen vapor phase. Purity and quantity of every magnetically sorted T cell population were checked by analytical flow cytometry. From each sorted fraction, genomic DNA was isolated and quantified by UV absorbance on a Nanodrop 2000c.

The sequence was collected from a woman under 40 in good health. Sequenced sample: naive CD4+ T cells sorted from blood. The sample's cell subset or site label is to be understood as: CD45RA+ positively selected. This receptor chain uses TRBV2 and TRBJ1-1, and the D gene may be TRBD1, 6 bases matching. The CDR3 sequence is CASSSQGLNTEAFF. In nucleotides, the sequence is TGTGCCAGCAGTTCACAGGGTCTGAACACTGAAGCTTTCTTT.